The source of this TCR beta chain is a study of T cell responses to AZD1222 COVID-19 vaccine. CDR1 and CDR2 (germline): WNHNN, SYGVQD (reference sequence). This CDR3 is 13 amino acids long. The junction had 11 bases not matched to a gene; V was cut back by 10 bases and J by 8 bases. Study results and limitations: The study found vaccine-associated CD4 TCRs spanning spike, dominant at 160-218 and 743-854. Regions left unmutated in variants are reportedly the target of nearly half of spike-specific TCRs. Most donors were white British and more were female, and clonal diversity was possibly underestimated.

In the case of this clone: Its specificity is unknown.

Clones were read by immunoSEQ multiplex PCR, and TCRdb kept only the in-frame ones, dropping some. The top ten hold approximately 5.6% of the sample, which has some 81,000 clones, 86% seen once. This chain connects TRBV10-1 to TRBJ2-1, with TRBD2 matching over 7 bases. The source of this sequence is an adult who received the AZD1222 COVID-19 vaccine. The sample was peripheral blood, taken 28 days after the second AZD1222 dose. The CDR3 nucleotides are TGCGCCACCCGGTCGGGCGGGGGTGATGAGCAGTTCTTC. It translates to CATRSGGGDEQFF.